One and the same sample provided the 23 T cell receptor beta chains below, sequenced in a study of T-cell memory formation after mild COVID-19. Each CDR3 protein gets one entry after TCRdb re-called the 5' RACE reads with MiXCR. In the table there are some 600,000 distinct CDR3 sequences, 15% to 20% of which are singletons. The sample consisted of PBMCs or a T cell subset sorted from them (not recorded which). The source of these receptors is an adult woman who had mild COVID-19 (a few samples of this study predate the infection). Cell type and time point are not known.

This clonotype occurred once. This chain connects TRBV5-1 to TRBJ1-3; perhaps TRBD1 as D (6 bases). V dropped 0 bases and J dropped 4 bases, with 8 bases sitting between them. The germline CDR1 and CDR2 sequences are SGHRS and YFSETQ. This CDR3 has 14 residues. The CDR3 reads CASSLGGQGNTIYF. The CDR3 DNA reads as TGCGCCAGCAGCTTGGGAGGACAGGGAAACACCATATATTTT. Full variable domain (missing parts from reference TRBV5-1 and TRBJ1-3): KAGVTQTPRYLIKTRGQQVTLSCSPISGHRSVSWYQQTPGQGLQFLFEYFSETQRNKGNFPGRFSGRQFSNSRSEMNVSTLELGDSALYLCASSLGGQGNTIYFGEGSWLTVV.

This clonotype was detected a few times. The chain recombines TRBV5-1 with TRBJ2-1; D might be TRBD2 (6 bases). Germline values: CDR1 SGHRS, CDR2 YFSETQ. Trimming took off 1 base at V and 7 bases at J, with 15 bases between the two ends. The CDR3 covers 15 residues. In nucleotides, the CDR3 is TGCGCCAGCAGCTTGCAAGCCGGGAGTTTGAATGAGCAGTTCTTC. Protein sequence: CASSLQAGSLNEQFF.

The genes are TRBV30 and TRBJ2-7; D remains ambiguous. The V gene's germline CDR1 is GTSNPN and CDR2 SVGIG (reference sequence). The CDR3 covers 14 residues. The germline V and J ends were trimmed by 3 bases and 0 bases, with 12 bases remaining between them. The CDR3 spells CAWSVDSRSYEQYF. The CDR3 DNA reads as TGTGCCTGGAGCGTAGATTCTCGCTCCTACGAGCAGTACTTC.

The sample holds a few counts of this clonotype. The chain couples TRBV12-3 or TRBV12-4 to TRBJ1-3; D gene ambiguous. Trimming removed 7 bases at V and 0 bases at J, with 10 bases between. This CDR3 has 14 residues. The CDR3, as DNA: TGTGCCAGCAATCCGGGGAACTCTGGAAACACCATATATTTT. It specifies CASNPGNSGNTIYF.

The sample holds a few counts of this clonotype. This chain joins TRBV19 and TRBJ1-5; 8 bases are a match to TRBD1. J gave up 3 bases and V 2 bases, and 3 bases lay outside the gene matches. The germline CDR1 and CDR2 sequences are LNHDA and SQIVND (reference sequence). The CDR3 contains 15 residues. The CDR3 region has the DNA TGTGCCAGTAGTATATGGACAGGGCCCAATCAGCCCCAGCATTTT. Encoded protein: CASSIWTGPNQPQHF. The full variable domain, rest sourced from reference TRBV19 and TRBJ1-5, is DGGITQSPKYLFRKEGQNVTLSCEQNLNHDAMYWYRQDPGQGLRLIYYSQIVNDFQKGDIAEGYSVSREKKESFPLTVTSAQKNPTAFYLCASSIWTGPNQPQHFGDGTRLSIL.

This clonotype was counted many times. This chain joins TRBV7-2 and TRBJ2-1; 10 nucleotides match TRBD2. V shed 5 bases, J shed 16 bases, and the junction held 14 bases outside the gene matches. CDR3 length: 14 residues. Germline CDR1 reads SGHTA; CDR2 reads FQGNSA. The CDR3 here is CASSREIAGGKGFF. CDR3 bases: TGTGCCAGCAGCCGAGAAATAGCGGGAGGAAAGGGATTCTTC. Complete variable domain (other parts from reference TRBV7-2 and TRBJ2-1): GAGVSQSPSNKVTEKGKDVELRCDPISGHTALYWYRQSLGQGLEFLIYFQGNSAPDKSGLPSDRFSAERTGGSVSTLTIQRTQQEDSAVYLCASSREIAGGKGFFGPGTRLTVL.

This clonotype was detected ten times or more. V usage is TRBV6-6 and J usage is TRBJ2-1, with TRBD1 identical over 7 bases. There are 16 residues in the CDR3. J lost 8 bases, V lost 6 bases, and 16 bases had no gene match. In germline, CDR1 is MNHNY, CDR2 SVGAGI (reference sequence). CDR3 coding DNA: TGTGCCAGCAGCGGCCGTGGGACAGCGACCTTTGATGAGCAGTTCTTC. It codes for CASSGRGTATFDEQFF.

This clonotype appeared a few times. The genes are TRBV7-9 and TRBJ1-5; D call uncertain. The germline V and J ends were trimmed by 1 base and 4 bases, with 11 bases remaining between them. Germline CDR1 reads SEHNR; CDR2 reads FQNEAQ (reference sequence). The CDR3 spans 15 residues. The CDR3: CASSLGGNGNQPQHF. The CDR3 nucleotides read TGTGCCAGCAGCTTAGGGGGTAACGGAAATCAGCCCCAGCATTTT.

The chain combines TRBV5-6 with TRBJ2-1; TRBD2 matches 9 bases. Germline CDR1 SGHDT, CDR2 YYEEEE. V was pared by 0 bases and J by 9 bases, with 7 bases of the junction left unmatched. The CDR3 runs 15 residues. The CDR3: CASSLAGGRATEQFF. CDR3 nucleotides: TGTGCCAGCAGCTTGGCCGGCGGGAGGGCCACTGAGCAGTTCTTC.

This rearrangement joins TRBV20-1 to TRBJ1-2, with a weak D call TRBD1 (5 bases). Germline V lookup: CDR1 DFQATT, CDR2 SNEGSKA (reference sequence). There are 14 residues in the CDR3. The germline V and J ends were trimmed by 3 bases and 8 bases, with 19 bases remaining between them. The CDR3 sequence: CSASKGAGIEGYTF. The CDR3 DNA is TGCAGTGCTAGTAAAGGGGCTGGGATTGAAGGCTACACCTTC.

The J gene is TRBJ1-5, the V gene TRBV24-1, with D perhaps matching TRBD1 (6 bases). From germline, CDR1 is KGHDR and CDR2 SFDVKD. This CDR3 spans 21 amino acids. Trimming removed 0 bases from V and 1 base from J, with 24 bases in between. The CDR3: CATSDLPQRKIQGRSNQPQHF. As DNA, the CDR3 is TGTGCCACCAGTGATTTGCCACAACGGAAAATACAGGGAAGGAGCAATCAGCCCCAGCATTTT.

The V and J genes are TRBV20-1 and TRBJ1-3; TRBD1 matches 8 bases. The CDR3 has 14 residues. Germline assignment: CDR1 DFQATT and CDR2 SNEGSKA (reference sequence). V lost 6 bases to trimming and J lost 4 bases; unmatched junction nucleotides: 8. As DNA, the CDR3 is TGCAGTGCACAACAGGGGGGCGCGGGAAACACCATATATTTT. Its protein is CSAQQGGAGNTIYF.

This clonotype was detected a few times. J is TRBJ1-6 and V is TRBV4-1; D remains ambiguous. The CDR3 runs to 15 residues. CDR1 and CDR2 from the germline V gene are MGHRA and YSYEKL. V lost 2 bases and J 6 bases, leaving 11 bases between the germline ends. CDR3 nucleotides: TGCGCCAGCAGCCAAATGGCCGGGCGTAATTCACCCCTCCACTTT. Protein: CASSQMAGRNSPLHF.

The chain uses TRBV24-1 and TRBJ2-1, with D possibly TRBD1 on 5 matching bases. Germline V gene data show CDR1 as KGHDR and CDR2 as SFDVKD. The CDR3 extends over 14 amino acids. Trimming pared 3 bases from V and 4 bases from J, leaving 9 bases between. The CDR3 reads CATSDARVYNEQFF. CDR3 nucleotides: TGTGCCACCAGTGATGCCAGGGTATACAATGAGCAGTTCTTC.

The genes are TRBV7-2 and TRBJ1-5, with D perhaps matching TRBD1 (6 bases). The CDR3 length is 17 residues. V dropped 5 bases and J dropped 6 bases, with 23 bases sitting between them. Germline loops: CDR1 SGHTA, CDR2 FQGNSA. CDR3 coding DNA: TGTGCCAGCAGCGTCGGTCCGAACAGGGTATCGAGTCAGCCCCAGCATTTT. Translating gives CASSVGPNRVSSQPQHF.

The V call is TRBV29-1, the J call TRBJ1-5; D is undetermined. Trimming shortened V by 1 base and J by 4 bases, and 5 bases separated the two germline ends. The CDR3 loop spans 12 amino acids. Germline CDR1 is SQVTM and CDR2 is ANQGSEA. The CDR3 coding sequence is TGCAGCGTTGAAGGCGAGAATCAGCCCCAGCATTTT. This codes for CSVEGENQPQHF.

The rearrangement links TRBV5-8 to TRBJ1-1; D is possibly TRBD1 (5 bases). Deletions cut 1 base from V and 9 bases from J, with 10 bases between. The CDR3 runs to 12 residues. In germline, CDR1 is SGHTS, CDR2 YDEGEE. The CDR3 DNA reads TGTGCCAGCAGCTTGTGGCAGGGTCAAGCTTTCTTT. Protein: CASSLWQGQAFF.

V is TRBV29-1 and J is TRBJ2-2; D unclear. There are 13 residues in the CDR3. V dropped 4 bases and J dropped 3 bases, with 9 bases sitting between them. Germline V gene lookup returns CDR1 SQVTM and CDR2 ANQGSEA. DNA of the CDR3: TGCAGCGTTGTCAGTGCTTACACCGGGGAGCTGTTTTTT. Its protein is CSVVSAYTGELFF.

This clonotype was detected only a few times. The CDR3 region is CARQGPGNTDTQYF. As DNA, the CDR3 is TGTGCCCGCCAGGGGCCCGGGAACACAGATACGCAGTATTTT. This chain connects TRBV30 to TRBJ2-3; D is perhaps TRBD1 (6 bases). This CDR3 comprises 14 residues. V lost 8 bases and J 2 bases, leaving 17 bases between the germline ends. CDR1 and CDR2 from the germline V gene are GTSNPN and SVGIG (reference sequence).

The sample holds a few counts of this clonotype. The V gene is TRBV5-1, the J gene TRBJ1-2, with unresolved D. This CDR3 contains 13 residues. The ends were cut back, 1 base at V and 6 bases at J, with 10 bases in the middle. Germline CDR1 SGHRS, CDR2 YFSETQ. Here the CDR3 DNA reads TGCGCCAGCAGCTTGATGGAGTCGGATGGCTACACCTTC. It codes for CASSLMESDGYTF.

The rearrangement joins TRBV12-3 or TRBV12-4 to TRBJ1-2; D perhaps matches TRBD1 (5 bases). The CDR3 has 14 residues. The ends were cut back, 2 bases at V and 2 bases at J, with 9 bases in the middle. CDR3 in amino acids: CASSLKTANYGYTF. As DNA, the CDR3 is TGTGCCAGCAGTTTAAAGACAGCCAACTATGGCTACACCTTC.

The chain couples TRBV5-1 to TRBJ2-5; the D gene is possibly TRBD1 (5 bases). This CDR3 contains 10 residues. Trimming shortened V by 7 bases and J by 5 bases, and 6 bases separated the two germline ends. Germline V CDR1 and CDR2: SGHRS, YFSETQ. CDR3 DNA sequence: TGCGCCAGCGGGGCGGAGACCCAGTACTTC. Encoded protein: CASGAETQYF.

CDR3 in DNA: TGCGCCAGCAGACGGGGGCCCTACGAGCAGTACTTC. It codes for CASRRGPYEQYF. The rearrangement links TRBV5-1 to TRBJ2-7; D is possibly TRBD1 or TRBD2 (6 bases each). CDR1 and CDR2 from the germline V gene are SGHRS and YFSETQ. Trimming pared 5 bases from V and 2 bases from J, leaving 8 bases between. This CDR3 spans 12 amino acids.